This T cell receptor beta chain comes out of a study of blood T cell repertoires in COVID-19. Study summary: Sites in the United States, Italy and Spain provided acute and convalescent COVID-19 samples. PBMCs, B-cell-depleted T cells, or T cells provided the cDNA or gDNA that made up the material.

Authors' analysis steps: By means of reference gene primer amplification, nucleated cell counts were estimated. Clones were read by immunoSEQ multiplex PCR, and TCRdb kept only the in-frame ones, dropping some. V, J and clone size are those of that table, while D and trimming were read from the DNA. Of roughly 150,000 clones in the sample, almost 85% were seen once. Trimming stripped 5 bases from V and 4 bases from J, with 8 bases between. Germline CDR1 and CDR2: MNHEY and SVGEGT. This CDR3 is built from 12 residues. The receptor's source is a human donor with acute or convalescent COVID-19. The donor label of this sample is uncertain. Sequenced material: peripheral blood. V is TRBV6-2 or TRBV6-3 and J is TRBJ1-2; D is uncertain. CDR3 nucleotide sequence: TGTGCCAGCAGTGCGGGGAGCTATGGCTACACCTTC. Protein product: CASSAGSYGYTF.